Below are 29 T cell receptor beta chains sequenced from a single sample in a study of cytomegalovirus exposure and HLA in healthy donors. 60 Vbeta and 13 Jbeta primers were used in PCR. Assay used: immunoSEQ multiplex PCR; TCRdb lists only in-frame clones, some missing. The table has about 170,000 clones, about three quarters seen once. The sequenced sample was PBMCs. These receptors all come from a female donor in good health and CMV-seronegative.

This chain joins TRBV29-1 and TRBJ2-7; 16 nucleotides agree with TRBD2. V shed 4 bases, J shed 4 bases, and the junction held 7 bases outside the gene matches. Germline lookup yields CDR1 SQVTM and CDR2 ANQGSEA. This CDR3 is built from 16 residues. The CDR3 is CSVVRGLAGGRYEQYF. As DNA, the CDR3 is TGCAGCGTTGTTAGGGGACTAGCGGGAGGGCGGTACGAGCAGTACTTC.

The chain recombines TRBV27 with TRBJ2-1; a weak D match, TRBD2 (7 bases). This CDR3 contains 16 residues. V lost 7 bases, J lost 4 bases, and 20 bases lay in between. Per the germline V gene, CDR1 is MNHEY and CDR2 is SMNVEV (reference sequence). CDR3 in amino acids: CASNDLGRGAYNEQFF. The CDR3, as DNA: TGTGCCAGCAACGATCTAGGCCGGGGGGCATACAATGAGCAGTTCTTC.

This chain connects TRBV4-3 to TRBJ2-3; D perhaps matches TRBD1 (5 bases). Germline CDR1 LGHNA, CDR2 YSLEER. Trimming left V 0 bases short and J 2 bases short, with 18 bases between. This CDR3 has 18 residues. The chain's CDR3 is CASSQDVPDSLTTDTQYF. DNA for the CDR3: TGCGCCAGCAGCCAAGATGTACCTGACAGTCTCACCACAGATACGCAGTATTTT.

The V gene is TRBV19, the J gene TRBJ2-3, with 10 bases identical to TRBD2. V lost 5 bases and J lost 0; bases outside the gene matches: 8. The V gene's germline CDR1 is LNHDA and CDR2 SQIVND (reference sequence). CDR3 length equals 17 residues. The CDR3 sequence is CASSPRTSGTSTDTQYF. CDR3 sequence (DNA): TGTGCCAGTAGTCCCCGGACTAGCGGAACTAGCACAGATACGCAGTATTTT.

The V gene is TRBV5-1, the J gene TRBJ2-1, with 9 bases that match TRBD1. The CDR3 has 16 residues. Germline CDR1 and CDR2: SGHRS and YFSETQ. V was pared by 5 bases and J by 6 bases, with 12 bases of the junction left unmatched. This CDR3 reads CASREGGQGTTNEQFF. The CDR3 DNA reads as TGCGCCAGCAGGGAAGGTGGACAGGGGACCACCAATGAGCAGTTCTTC.

This chain joins TRBV6-1 and TRBJ2-1, with 16 bases matching TRBD2. Trimming removed 1 base from V and 8 bases from J; junction bases left unmatched: 5. CDR1 MNHNS and CDR2 SASEGT come from the germline V gene. CDR3 length equals 17 residues. CDR3 sequence (DNA): TGTGCCAGCAGTGAAGAAGTTGGGACTAGCGGGAGGGATGAGCAGTTCTTC. It yields the protein CASSEEVGTSGRDEQFF.

This chain links TRBV14 with TRBJ2-5; 10 bases match TRBD2. CDR3 length: 14 residues. V shed 4 bases, J shed 5 bases, and the junction held 4 bases outside the gene matches. Germline CDR1 SGHDN, CDR2 FVKESK. CDR3: CASSLSGGMETQYF. The DNA for the CDR3 is TGTGCCAGCAGCCTTAGCGGGGGGATGGAGACCCAGTACTTC.

The genes are TRBV5-6 and TRBJ2-7; 8 nucleotides align to TRBD1. Per germline, CDR1 SGHDT and CDR2 YYEEEE. After removal of 4 bases from V and 3 bases from J, the junction contained 6 bases not matched to a gene. The CDR3 is 14 residues long. In DNA form, the CDR3 reads TGTGCCAGCAGCGTTCCGGGACAGGACTACGAGCAGTACTTC. It encodes CASSVPGQDYEQYF.

This chain connects TRBV5-1 to TRBJ1-3; possibly TRBD1 for D (5 bases). Germline loops: CDR1 SGHRS, CDR2 YFSETQ. The CDR3 runs to 15 residues. The V and J ends lost 3 bases and 0 bases respectively, with 10 bases between them. The DNA for the CDR3 is TGCGCCAGCAGCTCCGACAGCTTCTCTGGAAACACCATATATTTT. Its protein product is CASSSDSFSGNTIYF.

The CDR3 region is CASSRTGDSNYGYTF. CDR3 coding DNA: TGCGCCAGCAGCCGGACAGGGGATTCGAACTATGGCTACACCTTC. The rearrangement joins TRBV5-1 to TRBJ1-2; 9 bases align to TRBD1. Germline CDR1 is SGHRS and CDR2 is YFSETQ. Losses at the gene ends were 4 bases for V and 2 bases for J; bases not matched to a gene: 6. CDR3 length: 15 amino acids. Using reference TRBV5-1 and TRBJ1-2 for the parts outside the CDR3, the full variable domain is KAGVTQTPRYLIKTRGQQVTLSCSPISGHRSVSWYQQTPGQGLQFLFEYFSETQRNKGNFPGRFSGRQFSNSRSEMNVSTLELGDSALYLCASSRTGDSNYGYTFGSGTRLTVV.

This chain links TRBV28 with TRBJ2-7, with TRBD2 matching 15 bases. CDR1 is MDHEN and CDR2 is SYDVKM in the germline V gene. The trim removed 6 bases at V and 6 bases at J, leaving 6 bases unmatched. The CDR3 totals 15 residues. CDR3 residues: CASSLRTSGRGEQYF. The CDR3 DNA follows: TGTGCCAGCAGCCTCAGGACTAGCGGGAGGGGCGAGCAGTACTTC.

This clone was observed a handful of times. V and J are TRBV5-4 and TRBJ2-4; 15 positions agree with TRBD2. Germline CDR1 and CDR2: SGHNT and YYREEE (reference sequence). Trimming at V came to 3 bases and at J to 8 bases, leaving 3 bases not matched to a gene. This CDR3 region has 15 residues. The CDR3 reads CASSYWTSGRDIQYF. Here the CDR3 DNA reads TGTGCCAGCAGCTACTGGACTAGCGGGAGGGACATTCAGTACTTC.

The chain uses TRBV7-8 and TRBJ2-5; D is possibly TRBD2 (6 bases). Looked up from germline, CDR1 is SGHVS and CDR2 is FQNEAQ. This CDR3 has 16 amino acids. Deletions cut 5 bases from V and 3 bases from J, with 19 bases between. The CDR3 here is CASSQLRFRLEETQYF. CDR3 bases: TGTGCCAGCAGCCAGTTGAGGTTCCGACTAGAAGAGACCCAGTACTTC.

The rearrangement links TRBV30 to TRBJ2-7; D might be TRBD2 (5 bases). Per germline, CDR1 GTSNPN and CDR2 SVGIG (reference sequence). The CDR3 has 11 amino acids. V lost 2 bases and J lost 5, with 7 bases in between. CDR3 amino acids: CAWSLRDEQYF. The CDR3, as DNA: TGTGCCTGGAGTTTGAGGGACGAGCAGTACTTC.

V is TRBV18 and J is TRBJ2-7; 7 bases agree with TRBD1. The length of the CDR3 is 15 residues. Germline CDR1 and CDR2: KGHSH and LQKENI. Trimming removed 3 bases from V and 3 bases from J; junction bases left unmatched: 8. CDR3: CASSPPDREYYEQYF. DNA for the CDR3: TGTGCCAGCTCACCCCCTGACAGGGAGTACTACGAGCAGTACTTC.

The chain recombines TRBV7-2 with TRBJ2-1; 9 bases agree with TRBD2. CDR1 and CDR2 (germline): SGHTA, FQGNSA. After removal of 0 bases from V and 7 bases from J, the junction contained 7 bases not matched to a gene. The CDR3 covers 16 residues. CDR3 loop: CASSLASAGGINEQFF. The CDR3 nucleotides read TGTGCCAGCAGCTTAGCGTCAGCGGGAGGTATAAATGAGCAGTTCTTC.

This chain links TRBV28 with TRBJ2-5; 14 bases line up with TRBD2. The V and J ends lost 6 bases and 7 bases, in that order; junction bases with no gene match: 7. CDR3 length equals 15 residues. The germline V gene has CDR1 MDHEN and CDR2 SYDVKM. CDR3 amino acids: CASRGTSGRIWTQYF. The CDR3 DNA sequence: TGTGCCAGCAGGGGGACTAGCGGGAGAATATGGACCCAGTACTTC.

V usage is TRBV7-9 and J usage is TRBJ1-4; D is possibly TRBD1 (5 bases). The germline V and J ends were trimmed by 8 bases and 8 bases, with 18 bases remaining between them. Germline V gene sequence: CDR1 SEHNR, CDR2 FQNEAQ (reference sequence). This CDR3 is built from 14 residues. Written as DNA, the CDR3 is TGTGCCAGCCAACTGCTTTCGGGGGGGGAAAAACTGTTTTTT. Translation gives CASQLLSGGEKLFF.

This chain links TRBV11-3 with TRBJ2-3; tentative D call: TRBD1 (5 bases). Germline loops: CDR1 SGHNT, CDR2 YENEEA. The CDR3 length is 14 residues. Trimming pared 6 bases from V and 6 bases from J, leaving 16 bases between. The CDR3 DNA sequence: TGTGCCAGCAGTAAAGGGGTGGTGGGCGATACGCAGTATTTT. It encodes CASSKGVVGDTQYF.

V and J are TRBV5-1 and TRBJ1-2; 8 nucleotides match TRBD1. Germline CDR1 SGHRS, CDR2 YFSETQ. This CDR3 comprises 14 residues. V was pared by 0 bases and J by 5 bases, with 3 bases of the junction left unmatched. The DNA of the CDR3 is TGCGCCAGCAGCTTGGCCGACAGGGGATATGGCTACACCTTC. It is translated as CASSLADRGYGYTF.

This sequence joins TRBV7-8 and TRBJ1-5; D is possibly TRBD1 (5 bases). V gave up 2 bases and J gave up 2 bases, with 10 bases separating them. This CDR3 has 15 residues. In germline, CDR1 is SGHVS, CDR2 FQNEAQ. The CDR3 nucleotides are TGTGCCAGCAGCTTACAGCTAGGGGGCAATCAGCCCCAGCATTTT. Translated, it gives CASSLQLGGNQPQHF.

The chain links TRBV6-5 to TRBJ2-7; maybe TRBD1 (5 bases). Trimming shortened V by 0 bases and J by 3 bases, and 9 bases separated the two germline ends. The length of the CDR3 is 14 residues. Germline CDR1 and CDR2: MNHEY and SVGAGI. CDR3 protein: CASSYSRQLYEQYF. In nucleotides, the CDR3 is TGTGCCAGCAGTTACTCGAGACAGCTCTACGAGCAGTACTTC.

In nucleotides, the CDR3 is TGCGCCAGCAGCTTGGAAGGCAGGGCAGGCGGGGCCAACGTCCTGACTTTC. It specifies CASSLEGRAGGANVLTF. The chain recombines TRBV5-1 with TRBJ2-6, with D possibly being TRBD1 (5 bases). The CDR3 contains 17 residues. In germline, CDR1 is SGHRS, CDR2 YFSETQ. V was clipped by 0 bases and J by 4 bases, with 14 bases between them.

This chain uses TRBV19 with TRBJ1-3, with D perhaps TRBD1 (6 bases). The CDR3 spans 16 residues. V shed 4 bases and J shed 0 bases, with 13 bases lying between them. Germline CDR1 LNHDA, CDR2 SQIVND (reference sequence). CDR3 DNA: TGTGCCAGTAGTAGCCGGACAGCCTTCTCTGGAAACACCATATATTTT. Its translation: CASSSRTAFSGNTIYF. The complete variable domain, with remaining parts taken from reference TRBV19 and TRBJ1-3, reads DGGITQSPKYLFRKEGQNVTLSCEQNLNHDAMYWYRQDPGQGLRLIYYSQIVNDFQKGDIAEGYSVSREKKESFPLTVTSAQKNPTAFYLCASSSRTAFSGNTIYFGEGSWLTVV.

The rearrangement joins TRBV27 to TRBJ1-2, with TRBD1 matching 7 bases. J lost 8 bases, V lost 1 base, and 7 bases had no gene match. The germline gives CDR1 MNHEY, CDR2 SMNVEV (reference sequence). The CDR3 length is 14 residues. CDR3 amino acids: CASSLWTGQGGYTF. CDR3 sequence (DNA): TGTGCCAGCAGTTTATGGACAGGCCAAGGGGGCTACACCTTC.

The sample holds a few counts of this clone. The same CDR3 is also encoded by other DNA sequences in this sample. This chain joins TRBV6-4 and TRBJ2-7, with a tentative D call TRBD2 (7 bases). Germline-derived CDR1 and CDR2 are MRHNA and SNTAGT. The CDR3 is 17 residues long. The V and J ends lost 3 bases and 4 bases respectively, with 22 bases between them. The CDR3 bases are TGTGCCAGCAGTGAAGGGGGGAGGGGGGTAGGGAGGTACGAGCAGTACTTC. Translating gives CASSEGGRGVGRYEQYF.

V usage is TRBV7-8 and J usage is TRBJ1-4, with a tentative D call TRBD1 (6 bases). Germline V gives CDR1 SGHVS, CDR2 FQNEAQ. The CDR3 is 13 amino acids. The V and J ends lost 4 bases and 8 bases respectively, with 11 bases between them. CDR3 coding DNA: TGTGCCAGCAGCTCAGGGGCAGTCGAAAAACTGTTTTTT. This codes for CASSSGAVEKLFF.

The gene calls are TRBV27 and TRBJ2-1, with 15 bases that match TRBD2. Unmatched junction bases numbered 8, after V lost 6 bases and J lost 8 bases. This CDR3 is built from 16 residues. Per germline, CDR1 MNHEY and CDR2 SMNVEV (reference sequence). CDR3: CASRGLAGGLRDEQFF. The CDR3 coding sequence is TGTGCCAGCAGAGGACTAGCGGGAGGGTTGAGGGATGAGCAGTTCTTC.

The chain uses TRBV23-1 and TRBJ1-1, with 8 bases matching TRBD1. TRBV23-1 is sorted into the ORF group, with uncertain function. There are 15 residues in the CDR3. V was pared by 3 bases and J by 4 bases, with 7 bases of the junction left unmatched. The CDR3 loop reads CASSHLGQGSTEAFF. In nucleotides, the CDR3 is TGCGCCAGCAGTCACCTTGGACAGGGCAGCACTGAAGCTTTCTTT.